This T cell receptor (beta chain) was found in a study of cytomegalovirus exposure and HLA in healthy donors. Overall study results and limits: Common viral pathogens seemed to be connected with several of the most significant clusters, according to a later analysis. TCR beta V segments were, for the most part, productive about 87% or about 30% of the time in an earlier analysis. In a later analysis, TCR beta V- and J-gene trimming was associated with a missense DCLRE1C variant.

CDR3 length: 14 amino acids. CDR1 is KGHSH and CDR2 is LQKENI in the germline V gene. V was cut by 6 bases and J by 8 bases, with 14 bases left in between. A word on this clone: Its antigen is not identified.

The PCR contained 60 Vbeta and 13 Jbeta primers. Sequenced by immunoSEQ multiplex PCR; TCRdb stores in-frame clones only, minus some. This table holds over 90,000 clones, 65% to 85% found once. This rearrangement joins TRBV18 to TRBJ1-6; D uncertain. The origin of this receptor is a woman in her 70s in good health and CMV-seropositive. The sample comprised PBMCs. CDR3 amino acids: CASSDWRGDSPLHF. The CDR3, as DNA: TGTGCCAGCTCGGACTGGCGAGGAGATTCACCCCTCCACTTT.